The rows below give T cell receptor beta chains drawn from one sample of a study of T cells and Merkel cell carcinoma outcomes. The method was immunoSEQ multiplex PCR; TCRdb's version includes in-frame clones alone and lacks a portion of them. Of some 16,000 clones listed, about four fifths are singletons. The sample comprised tumor tissue from Merkel cell carcinoma. These receptors were taken from a human donor with Merkel cell carcinoma. The CDR3 runs from the conserved cysteine through the conserved F or W. D genes are given only for firm matches. Not every row has a clone size; where given, it reads once, few, many or a size class.

cdr3_nt,cdr3_aa,d_call,clone_size,j_call,v_call
TGTGCCAGCAGCTGGACAGGGGATAGCTTCTACGAGCAGTACTTC,CASSWTGDSFYEQYF,TRBD1,NA,TRBJ2-7,TRBV27
TGTGCCAGCAGCTCGGGCCCGGGCGGAGATGAAAAACTGTTTTTT,CASSSGPGGDEKLFF,NA,once,TRBJ1-4,TRBV5-4
TGTGCCAGCAGCTCGCCCGGATCTGGCTCCTACAATGAGCAGTTCTTC,CASSSPGSGSYNEQFF,NA,few,TRBJ2-1,TRBV13
TGTGCCAGCAGCCGAGATGGACTAGCGGGAGGTTACGAGCAGTACTTC,CASSRDGLAGGYEQYF,TRBD2,NA,TRBJ2-7,TRBV5-5
TGTGCCAGCAGCCAAGACGCGCCAGATACGCAGTATTTT,CASSQDAPDTQYF,NA,NA,TRBJ2-3,TRBV4-2
TGTGCCAGCAGAGGGGACAGGGGACTCTATGGCTACACCTTC,CASRGDRGLYGYTF,TRBD1,NA,TRBJ1-2,TRBV2
TGCGCCAGCAGGGAAACTAGCGGTACTAGCACAGATACGCAGTATTTT,CASRETSGTSTDTQYF,TRBD2,NA,TRBJ2-3,TRBV10-2
TGTGCCAGTAGTATAGTCCACGGAGATACGCAGTATTTT,CASSIVHGDTQYF,NA,NA,TRBJ2-3,TRBV19
TGTGCCTCGAAAGGATACCCCAGCAATCAGCCCCAGCATTTT,CASKGYPSNQPQHF,NA,NA,TRBJ1-5,TRBV2
TGCGCCAGCAGCTTGGGGGGGGCAGGGGGAACTGAAGCTTTCTTT,CASSLGGAGGTEAFF,TRBD1,few,TRBJ1-1,TRBV5-1
TGTGCCTGGAGTGTATTGCAACAAGAGACCCAGTACTTC,CAWSVLQQETQYF,NA,once,TRBJ2-5,TRBV30
TGTGCCAGCATCCCCAACGGACTAGCGGGAGGCAGCTCCTACGAGCAGTACTTC,CASIPNGLAGGSSYEQYF,TRBD2,NA,TRBJ2-7,TRBV28
TGTGCCAGCACCCGAAGTGGCTACGAGCAGTACTTC,CASTRSGYEQYF,NA,NA,TRBJ2-7,TRBV28
TGTGCCAGCAGCTACTCCCGTGGCGGCGCAGGGGGGGAGCTGTTTTTT,CASSYSRGGAGGELFF,NA,NA,TRBJ2-2,TRBV7-2
TGTGCCAGCAGCCCAATAGCGGGAGGGCTAAGGACCGGGGAGCTGTTTTTT,CASSPIAGGLRTGELFF,TRBD2,NA,TRBJ2-2,TRBV7-2
TGTGCCAGCAGCTTAGGGGTCTCGTGGGATACGCAGTATTTT,CASSLGVSWDTQYF,NA,once,TRBJ2-3,TRBV7-9